Listed below are T cell receptor beta chains from one sample, sequenced in a study of blood T cell repertoires in COVID-19. The repertoire was sequenced with immunoSEQ multiplex PCR; TCRdb's copy has only in-frame clones and lacks some. The sample lists about 80,000 clones; 76% were seen once. Sequenced sample: peripheral blood. The receptors here all came from a man in his 70s with active or convalescent COVID-19. Both conserved end residues are part of each CDR3. Fields, in order: J gene, clone size, D gene, V gene, CDR3 DNA, CDR3 protein. A D gene is named only where the DNA matches it firmly. The size entry is marked missing in some rows and otherwise reads once, few, many or a size class.

TRBJ2-5,NA,NA,TRBV10-3,TGTGCCATCAGTCTTACAGGTGGTAGGGGAGAGACCCAGTACTTC,CAISLTGGRGETQYF
TRBJ1-3,NA,NA,TRBV5-5,TGTGCCAGCAGGAATACCGAGGAGGGAAACACCATATATTTT,CASRNTEEGNTIYF
TRBJ1-2,NA,NA,TRBV11-2,TGTGCCAGCAGCCCAATTTTGAGAGAATATGGCTACACCTTC,CASSPILREYGYTF
TRBJ1-5,NA,TRBD1,TRBV2,TGTGCCAGCATAAAAAACCGACAGGGGGGTCAGCCCCAGCATTTT,CASIKNRQGGQPQHF
TRBJ1-2,NA,NA,TRBV30,TGTGCCTGGAGTGTAGAATTGTGGTTGTCCGACAACATACTCTATGGCTACACCTTC,CAWSVELWLSDNILYGYTF
TRBJ2-2,few,TRBD2,TRBV7-8,TGTGCCAGCAGCATTAGCGGGGGCAACACCGGGGAGCTGTTTTTT,CASSISGGNTGELFF
TRBJ2-7,NA,TRBD2,TRBV5-4,TGTGCCAGCAGCTTGGGAGGATCCAAACTAGCGGGGGGGCTAAACGAGCAGTACTTC,CASSLGGSKLAGGLNEQYF
TRBJ1-1,NA,NA,TRBV6-5,TGTGCCACCCGCCCCTTCTCACAGGCGAACACTGAAGCTTTCTTT,CATRPFSQANTEAFF
TRBJ2-7,NA,TRBD1,TRBV28,TGTGCCAGCTGCCCCGCGGGACAGGGATCCTACGAGCAGTACTTC,CASCPAGQGSYEQYF
TRBJ2-7,NA,TRBD1,TRBV6-1,TGTGCCAGCAGTGACCCAGGGACAGGAACCTACGAGCAGTACTTC,CASSDPGTGTYEQYF
TRBJ1-1,NA,NA,TRBV5-1,TGCGCCAGCAGAGCGCCTAGCCAGGGAGGTACAGCTTTCTTT,CASRAPSQGGTAFF
TRBJ2-3,once,NA,TRBV6-5,TGTGCCAGCATACGCGGACAGTTTTCTAAGGATACGCAGTATTTT,CASIRGQFSKDTQYF
TRBJ2-5,NA,NA,TRBV7-7,TGTGCCAGCAGCTTAGTCGGGGGTTACGAAGAGACCCAGTACTTC,CASSLVGGYEETQYF
TRBJ1-5,NA,NA,TRBV28,TGTGCCAGCAGTTTACGTGGGCGGGATCAGCCCCAGCATTTT,CASSLRGRDQPQHF
TRBJ2-3,NA,NA,TRBV19,TGTGCCAGTAGTATAGTGGCGGGAAGGTCGGCAGATACGCAGTATTTT,CASSIVAGRSADTQYF
TRBJ2-7,NA,NA,TRBV3-1/TRBV3-2,TGTGCCAGCAGCCAGGGTGGTTACGGGAAGGAGCAGTACTTC,CASSQGGYGKEQYF
TRBJ2-3,NA,TRBD1,TRBV27,TGTGCCAGCAGGACTAACAGGGGTACGCAGTATTTT,CASRTNRGTQYF
TRBJ1-6,NA,NA,TRBV4-1,TGCGCCAGCAGCCTCCGGGATTCACCCCTCCACTTT,CASSLRDSPLHF
TRBJ1-2,NA,NA,TRBV28,TGTGCCAGCAGTTTCCGGGTCGGGTATGGCTACACCTTC,CASSFRVGYGYTF
TRBJ2-2,NA,NA,TRBV30,TGTGCCTGGACCGAGACTCGAAGGAACACCGGGGAGCTGTTTTTT,CAWTETRRNTGELFF
TRBJ1-1,NA,TRBD1,TRBV5-3,TGTGCCAGAAGCTTTACAGGGGGATGTAGCACTGAAGCTTTCTTT,CARSFTGGCSTEAFF
TRBJ1-6,NA,NA,TRBV6-5,TGTGCCAGCAGGGGAGGGGGGCCCGATAATTCACCCCTCCACTTT,CASRGGGPDNSPLHF
TRBJ2-2,few,NA,TRBV30,TGTGCCTGGAGGACGGGACTCACAAACACCGGGGAGCTGTTTTTT,CAWRTGLTNTGELFF
TRBJ1-2,NA,NA,TRBV3-1/TRBV3-2,TGTGCCAGCAGCCAGGGACTAAACTATGGCTACACCTTC,CASSQGLNYGYTF
TRBJ1-4,NA,NA,TRBV29-1,TGCAGCGTTGACGGGGGAACTAATGAAAAACTGTTTTTT,CSVDGGTNEKLFF
TRBJ1-2,NA,NA,TRBV7-9,TGTGCCAGCAGCTCCGGACAGAATGGCTACACCTTC,CASSSGQNGYTF
TRBJ1-2,NA,NA,TRBV24-1,TGTGCCACCAGTGAAACAGGCTTCGATGGCTACACCTTC,CATSETGFDGYTF
TRBJ1-2,NA,TRBD1,TRBV3-1/TRBV3-2,TGTGCCAGCAGCCAAGATAGAGGGACAGGGGGCAGGTATGGCTACACCTTC,CASSQDRGTGGRYGYTF
TRBJ1-6,NA,NA,TRBV19,TGTGCCAGTAGACTGACAGGCCATAATTCACCCCTCCACTTT,CASRLTGHNSPLHF
TRBJ2-7,NA,TRBD2,TRBV4-1,TGCGCCAGCAGCCAAGATGGTGATAGCGGGGCGGGTGAGCAGTACTTC,CASSQDGDSGAGEQYF
TRBJ1-6,NA,NA,TRBV4-1,TGCGCCAGCAGCCAGCGGGGGGGTTCCTATAATTCACCCCTCCACTTT,CASSQRGGSYNSPLHF
TRBJ2-1,NA,NA,TRBV2,TGTGCGGGGGCCGCCTACAATGAGCAGTTCTTC,CAGAAYNEQFF
TRBJ1-2,many,NA,TRBV28,TGTGCCAGCAGAAACACAGGGTTCTATGGCTACACCTTC,CASRNTGFYGYTF
TRBJ2-4,NA,TRBD1,TRBV10-3,TGTGCCACCTTAGGACAGGGGGAAAACATTCAGTACTTC,CATLGQGENIQYF
TRBJ2-1,NA,TRBD2,TRBV28,TGTGCCAGCAGTTTAAGCGGGGGTTATATCTACAATGAGCAGTTCTTC,CASSLSGGYIYNEQFF
TRBJ1-2,NA,NA,TRBV10-2,TGCGCCAGCACCGCAGCCGAGGGGGAAGGCTACACCTTC,CASTAAEGEGYTF
TRBJ1-1,NA,NA,TRBV3-1/TRBV3-2,TGTGCCAGCAGCCAAACTCGCACTGGAGCTTTCTTT,CASSQTRTGAFF
TRBJ1-3,few,TRBD1,TRBV4-2,TGTGCCAGCAGCGAAGGGACAGGGAGGCACACCATATATTTT,CASSEGTGRHTIYF
TRBJ1-5,NA,NA,TRBV30,TGTGCCTGGAGTTGGGGGTTAGGGGACCGGACAGCGAGAGGCAATCAGCCCCAGCATTTT,CAWSWGLGDRTARGNQPQHF
TRBJ1-4,NA,TRBD1,TRBV19,TGTGCCAGTAGTATTACGGGACAGCTTAATGAAAAACTGTTTTTT,CASSITGQLNEKLFF
TRBJ2-5,NA,TRBD2,TRBV2,TGTGCCGTGACGGGGACTAGGACACGCCAAGAGACCCAGTACTTC,CAVTGTRTRQETQYF
TRBJ1-1,NA,TRBD1,TRBV28,TGTGCCAGCAGCCCTACCACAGGGGAGTCGGCTTTCTTT,CASSPTTGESAFF
TRBJ1-1,NA,NA,TRBV10-3,TGTGCCACCGGGGTCGACACACGGAACACTGAAGCTTTCTTT,CATGVDTRNTEAFF
TRBJ2-7,NA,NA,TRBV14,TGTGCCAGCAGCCAAAAACAGGATTACTACGAGCAGTACTTC,CASSQKQDYYEQYF
TRBJ2-5,NA,NA,TRBV19,TGTGCCAGTAGGGCCCTGGTCGGGGGTCAAGAGACCCAGTACTTC,CASRALVGGQETQYF
TRBJ2-7,NA,TRBD1,TRBV5-1,TGCGCCAGCAGCTTACAGGGGGCTCAGATAGGGGGCGAGCAGTACTTC,CASSLQGAQIGGEQYF
TRBJ2-3,NA,NA,TRBV24-1,TGTGCCACCAGGGACTACACAGATACGCAGTATTTT,CATRDYTDTQYF
TRBJ2-7,NA,NA,TRBV2,TGTGCCAGTGAGGGGGGGTTGGAGGGAACCTCCTACGAGCAGTACTTC,CASEGGLEGTSYEQYF
TRBJ1-2,NA,NA,TRBV30,TGTGCCTGGAGTGTGGGGGGTTCTGGCTACACCTTC,CAWSVGGSGYTF
TRBJ2-7,few,NA,TRBV5-6,TGTGCCAGCAGCTTTCGACAGGCGATCTACGAGCAGTACTTC,CASSFRQAIYEQYF
TRBJ1-5,NA,NA,TRBV18,TGTGCCAGCTCAAATCCTAATCAGCCCCAGCATTTT,CASSNPNQPQHF
TRBJ2-5,NA,TRBD1,TRBV11-3,TGTGCCAGCAGCTCCGACAGGGGGCGCCTGGAGACCCAGTACTTC,CASSSDRGRLETQYF